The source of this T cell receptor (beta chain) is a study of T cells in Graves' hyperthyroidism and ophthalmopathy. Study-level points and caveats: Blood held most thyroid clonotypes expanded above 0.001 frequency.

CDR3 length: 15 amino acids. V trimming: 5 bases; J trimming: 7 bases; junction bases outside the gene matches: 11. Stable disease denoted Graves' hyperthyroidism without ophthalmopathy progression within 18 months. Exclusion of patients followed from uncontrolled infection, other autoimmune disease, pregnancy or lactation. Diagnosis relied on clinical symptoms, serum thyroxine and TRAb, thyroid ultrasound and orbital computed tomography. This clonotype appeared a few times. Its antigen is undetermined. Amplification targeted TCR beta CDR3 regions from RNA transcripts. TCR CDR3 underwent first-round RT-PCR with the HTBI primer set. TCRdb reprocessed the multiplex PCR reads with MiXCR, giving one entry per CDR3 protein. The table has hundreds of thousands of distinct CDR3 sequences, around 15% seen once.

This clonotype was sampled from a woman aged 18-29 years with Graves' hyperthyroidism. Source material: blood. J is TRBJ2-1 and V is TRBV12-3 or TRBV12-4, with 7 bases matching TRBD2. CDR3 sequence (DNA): TGTGCCAGCAGTCAGACTAGCTACCTCAGTAATGAGCAGTTCTTC. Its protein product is CASSQTSYLSNEQFF.